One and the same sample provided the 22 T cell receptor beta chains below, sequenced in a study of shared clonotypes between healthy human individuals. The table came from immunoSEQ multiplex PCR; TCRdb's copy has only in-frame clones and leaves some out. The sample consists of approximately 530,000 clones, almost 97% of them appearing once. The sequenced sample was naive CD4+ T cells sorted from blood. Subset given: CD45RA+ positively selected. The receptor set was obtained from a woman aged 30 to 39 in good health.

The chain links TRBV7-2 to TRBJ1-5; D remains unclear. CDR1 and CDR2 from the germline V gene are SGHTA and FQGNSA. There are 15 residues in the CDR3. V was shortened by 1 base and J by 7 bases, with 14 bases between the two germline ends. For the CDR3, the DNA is TGTGCCAGCAGCTTAGACGGGCTGATGAGGCAGCCCCAGCATTTT. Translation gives CASSLDGLMRQPQHF.

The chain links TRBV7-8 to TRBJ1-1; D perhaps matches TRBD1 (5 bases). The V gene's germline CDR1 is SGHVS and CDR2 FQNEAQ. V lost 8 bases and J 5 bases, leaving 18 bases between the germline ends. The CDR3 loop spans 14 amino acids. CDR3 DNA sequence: TGTGCCAGCCGTAGTGGCAGGGCGAGGACTGAAGCTTTCTTT. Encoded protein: CASRSGRARTEAFF.

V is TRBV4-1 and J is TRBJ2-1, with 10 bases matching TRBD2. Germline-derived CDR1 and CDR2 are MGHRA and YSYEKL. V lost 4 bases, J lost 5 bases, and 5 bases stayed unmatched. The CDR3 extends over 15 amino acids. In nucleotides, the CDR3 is TGCGCCAGCAGCCTCGGACTAGCGGTAAACAATGAGCAGTTCTTC. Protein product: CASSLGLAVNNEQFF.

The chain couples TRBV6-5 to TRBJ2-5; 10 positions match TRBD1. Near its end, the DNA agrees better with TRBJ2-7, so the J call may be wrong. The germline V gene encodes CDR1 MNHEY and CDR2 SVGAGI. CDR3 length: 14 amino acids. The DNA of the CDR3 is TGTGCCAGCAGTTATGGGACAGGGGACTACGAGCAGTACTTC. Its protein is CASSYGTGDYEQYF.

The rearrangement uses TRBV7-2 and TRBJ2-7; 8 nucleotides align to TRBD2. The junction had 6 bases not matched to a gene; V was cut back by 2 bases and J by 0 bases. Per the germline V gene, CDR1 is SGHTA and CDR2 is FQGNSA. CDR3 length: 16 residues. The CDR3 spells CASSLRSGGRSYEQYF. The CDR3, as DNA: TGTGCCAGCAGCTTACGTTCGGGGGGGCGCTCCTACGAGCAGTACTTC.

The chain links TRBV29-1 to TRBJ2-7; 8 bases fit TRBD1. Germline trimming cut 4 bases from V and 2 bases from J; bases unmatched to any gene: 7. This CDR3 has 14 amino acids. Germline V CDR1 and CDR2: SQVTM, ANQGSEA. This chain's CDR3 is CSVVGQGRPYEQYF. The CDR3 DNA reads TGCAGCGTTGTCGGACAGGGCCGTCCCTACGAGCAGTACTTC.

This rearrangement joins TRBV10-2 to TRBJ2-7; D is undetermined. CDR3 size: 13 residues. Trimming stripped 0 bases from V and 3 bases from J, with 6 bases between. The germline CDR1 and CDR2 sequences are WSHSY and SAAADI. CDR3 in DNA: TGCGCCAGCAGTGAGTCGAGTCGCTACGAGCAGTACTTC. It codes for CASSESSRYEQYF.

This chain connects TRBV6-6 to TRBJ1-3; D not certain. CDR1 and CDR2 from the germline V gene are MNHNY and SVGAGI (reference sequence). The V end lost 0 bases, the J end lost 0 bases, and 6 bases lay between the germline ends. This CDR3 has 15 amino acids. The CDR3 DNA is TGTGCCAGCAGTTACTCGGCAGACTCTGGAAACACCATATATTTT. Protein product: CASSYSADSGNTIYF.

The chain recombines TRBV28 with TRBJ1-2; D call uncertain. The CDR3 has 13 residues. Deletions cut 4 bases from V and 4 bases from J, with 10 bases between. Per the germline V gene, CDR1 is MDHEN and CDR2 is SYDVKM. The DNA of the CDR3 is TGTGCCAGCAGTTCCCTTGAGACCTATGGCTACACCTTC. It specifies CASSSLETYGYTF.

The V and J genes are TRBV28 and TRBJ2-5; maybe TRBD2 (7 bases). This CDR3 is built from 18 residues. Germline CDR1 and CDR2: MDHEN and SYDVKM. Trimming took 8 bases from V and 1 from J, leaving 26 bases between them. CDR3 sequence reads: CASAEQGGFSGIQETQYF. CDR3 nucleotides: TGTGCCAGCGCTGAGCAAGGGGGTTTCAGCGGGATCCAAGAGACCCAGTACTTC.

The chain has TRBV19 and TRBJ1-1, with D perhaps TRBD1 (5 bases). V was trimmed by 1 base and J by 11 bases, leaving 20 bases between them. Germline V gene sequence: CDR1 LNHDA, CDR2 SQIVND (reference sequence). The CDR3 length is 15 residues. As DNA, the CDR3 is TGTGCCAGTAGTATAGCGTCTCCAGGATGGGACGAGGCTTTCTTT. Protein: CASSIASPGWDEAFF.

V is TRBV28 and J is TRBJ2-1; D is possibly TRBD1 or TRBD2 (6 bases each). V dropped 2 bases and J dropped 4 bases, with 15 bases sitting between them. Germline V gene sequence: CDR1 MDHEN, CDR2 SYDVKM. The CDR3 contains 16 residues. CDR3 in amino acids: CASSLGGHGIYNEQFF. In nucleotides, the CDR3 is TGTGCCAGCAGTTTAGGGGGGCATGGGATATACAATGAGCAGTTCTTC.

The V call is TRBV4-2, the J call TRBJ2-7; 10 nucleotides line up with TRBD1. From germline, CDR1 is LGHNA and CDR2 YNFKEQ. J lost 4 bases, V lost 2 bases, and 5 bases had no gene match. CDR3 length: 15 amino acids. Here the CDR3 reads CASSQTGQGSYEQYF. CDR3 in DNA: TGTGCCAGCAGCCAAACGGGACAGGGGAGTTACGAGCAGTACTTC.

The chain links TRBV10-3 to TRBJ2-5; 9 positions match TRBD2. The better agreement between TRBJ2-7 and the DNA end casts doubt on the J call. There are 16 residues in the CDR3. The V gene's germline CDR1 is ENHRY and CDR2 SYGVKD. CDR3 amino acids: CAISEARREGRYEQYF. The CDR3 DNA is TGTGCCATCAGTGAGGCTCGGCGGGAGGGCCGCTACGAGCAGTACTTC.

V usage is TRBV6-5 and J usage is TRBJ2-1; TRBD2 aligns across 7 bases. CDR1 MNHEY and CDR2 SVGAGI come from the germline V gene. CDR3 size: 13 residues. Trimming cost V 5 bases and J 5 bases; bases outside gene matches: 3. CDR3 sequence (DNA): TGTGCCAGCAGTACCGGGACTAACAATGAGCAGTTCTTC. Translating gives CASSTGTNNEQFF.

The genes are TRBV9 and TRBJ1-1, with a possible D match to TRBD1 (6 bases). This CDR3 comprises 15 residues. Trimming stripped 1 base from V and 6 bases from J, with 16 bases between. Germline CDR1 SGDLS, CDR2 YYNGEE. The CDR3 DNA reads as TGTGCCAGCAGCGTACGCCCGGGGGCGTTCGCTGAAGCTTTCTTT. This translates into CASSVRPGAFAEAFF.

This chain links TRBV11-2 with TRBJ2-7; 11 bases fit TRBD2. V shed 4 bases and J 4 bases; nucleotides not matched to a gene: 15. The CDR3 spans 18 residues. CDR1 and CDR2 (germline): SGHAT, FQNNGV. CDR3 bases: TGTGCCAGCAGCTCCCTTACATTAGCGGGAGGGTCGAAGTACGAGCAGTACTTC. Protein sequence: CASSSLTLAGGSKYEQYF.

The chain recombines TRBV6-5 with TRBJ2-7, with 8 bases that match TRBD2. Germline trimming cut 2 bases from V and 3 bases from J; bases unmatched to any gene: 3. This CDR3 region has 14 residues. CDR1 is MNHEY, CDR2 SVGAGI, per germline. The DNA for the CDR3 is TGTGCCAGCAGTTACGCTAGCGGGCGCTACGAGCAGTACTTC. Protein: CASSYASGRYEQYF.

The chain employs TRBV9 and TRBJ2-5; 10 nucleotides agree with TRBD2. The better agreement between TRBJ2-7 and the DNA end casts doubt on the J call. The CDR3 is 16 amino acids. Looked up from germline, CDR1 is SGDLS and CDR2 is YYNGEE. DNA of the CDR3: TGTGCCAGCAGCGTAGAGGTCCTAGCGGGGGACTACGAGCAGTACTTC. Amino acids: CASSVEVLAGDYEQYF.

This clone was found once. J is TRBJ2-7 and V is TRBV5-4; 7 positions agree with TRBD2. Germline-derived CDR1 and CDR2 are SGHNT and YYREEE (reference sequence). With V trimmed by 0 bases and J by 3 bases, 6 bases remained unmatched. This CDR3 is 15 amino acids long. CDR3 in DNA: TGTGCCAGCAGCTTGGCCTCAGGGACTAACTACGAGCAGTACTTC. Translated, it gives CASSLASGTNYEQYF.

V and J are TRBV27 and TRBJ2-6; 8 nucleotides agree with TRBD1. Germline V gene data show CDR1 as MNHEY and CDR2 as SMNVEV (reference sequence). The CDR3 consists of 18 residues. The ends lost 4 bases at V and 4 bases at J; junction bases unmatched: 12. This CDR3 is CASSSPGTGPLGANVLTF. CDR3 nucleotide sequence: TGTGCCAGCAGTTCACCCGGGACAGGACCCCTGGGGGCCAACGTCCTGACTTTC.

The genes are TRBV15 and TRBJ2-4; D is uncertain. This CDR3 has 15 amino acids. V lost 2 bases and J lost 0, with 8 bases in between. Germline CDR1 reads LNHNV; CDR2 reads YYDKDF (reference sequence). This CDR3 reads CATSRLWVAKNIQYF. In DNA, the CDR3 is TGTGCCACCAGCAGACTCTGGGTAGCCAAAAACATTCAGTACTTC.